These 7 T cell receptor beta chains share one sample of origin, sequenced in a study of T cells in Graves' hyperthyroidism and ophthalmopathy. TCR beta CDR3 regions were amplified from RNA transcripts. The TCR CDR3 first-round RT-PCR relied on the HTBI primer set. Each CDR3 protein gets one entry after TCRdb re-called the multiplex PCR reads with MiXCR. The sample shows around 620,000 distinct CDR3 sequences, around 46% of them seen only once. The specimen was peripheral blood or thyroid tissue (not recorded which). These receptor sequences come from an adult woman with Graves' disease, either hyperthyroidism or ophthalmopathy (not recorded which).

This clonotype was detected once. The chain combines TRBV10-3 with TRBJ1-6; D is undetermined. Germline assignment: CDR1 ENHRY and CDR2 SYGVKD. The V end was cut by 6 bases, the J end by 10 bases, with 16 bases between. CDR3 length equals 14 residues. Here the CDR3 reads CAIRGSGLGSPLHF. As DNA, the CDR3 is TGTGCCATCAGGGGGAGCGGGCTAGGATCACCCCTCCACTTT.

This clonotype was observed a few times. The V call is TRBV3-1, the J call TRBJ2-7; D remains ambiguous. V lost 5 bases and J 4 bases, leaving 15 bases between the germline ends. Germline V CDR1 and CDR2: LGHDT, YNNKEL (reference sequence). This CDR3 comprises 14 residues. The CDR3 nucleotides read TGTGCCAGCAGCTCTCGGGCTGGGTCATACGAGCAGTACTTC. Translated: CASSSRAGSYEQYF.

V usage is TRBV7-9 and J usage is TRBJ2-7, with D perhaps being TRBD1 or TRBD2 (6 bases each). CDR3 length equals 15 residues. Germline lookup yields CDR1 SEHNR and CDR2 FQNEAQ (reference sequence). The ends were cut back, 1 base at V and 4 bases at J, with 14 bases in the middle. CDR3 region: CASSLGGAGLYEQYF. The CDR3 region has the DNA TGTGCCAGCAGCTTAGGGGGGGCCGGACTTTACGAGCAGTACTTC. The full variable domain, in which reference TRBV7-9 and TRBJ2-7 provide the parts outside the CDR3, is DTGVSQNPRHKITKRGQNVTFRCDPISEHNRLYWYRQTLGQGPEFLTYFQNEAQLEKSRLLSDRFSAERPKGSFSTLEIQRTEQGDSAMYLCASSLGGAGLYEQYFGPGTRLTVT.

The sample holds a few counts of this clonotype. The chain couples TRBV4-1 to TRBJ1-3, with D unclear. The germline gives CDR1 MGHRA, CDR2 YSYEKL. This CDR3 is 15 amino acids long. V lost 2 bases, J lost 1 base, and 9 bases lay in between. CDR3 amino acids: CASSQPRGSGNTIYF. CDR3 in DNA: TGCGCCAGCAGCCAACCCCGTGGTTCTGGAAACACCATATATTTT.

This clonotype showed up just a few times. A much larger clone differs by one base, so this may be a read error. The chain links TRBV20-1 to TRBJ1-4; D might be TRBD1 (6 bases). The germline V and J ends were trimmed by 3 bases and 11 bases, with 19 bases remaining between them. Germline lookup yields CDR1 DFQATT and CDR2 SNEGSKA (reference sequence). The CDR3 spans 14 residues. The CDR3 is CSARSGRSGAKLFF. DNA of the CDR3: TGCAGTGCTAGGTCAGGCCGGTCGGGGGCTAAACTGTTTTTT.

CDR3 in amino acids: CASSLGPGQGATIWNSPLHF. CDR3 DNA: TGTGCCAGCAGCTTAGGACCGGGACAGGGGGCGACGATATGGAATTCACCCCTCCACTTT. The chain carries TRBV7-8 and TRBJ1-6; 12 nucleotides agree with TRBD1. The germline CDR1 and CDR2 sequences are SGHVS and FQNEAQ. J gave up 7 bases and V 1 base, and 14 bases lay outside the gene matches. The CDR3 runs 20 residues.

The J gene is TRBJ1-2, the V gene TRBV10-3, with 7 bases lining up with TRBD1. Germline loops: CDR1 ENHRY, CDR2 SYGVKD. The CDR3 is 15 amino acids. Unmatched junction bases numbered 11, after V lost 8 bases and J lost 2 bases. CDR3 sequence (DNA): TGTGCCATCGGGCAGGGGGAGCCTGGAAACTATGGCTACACCTTC. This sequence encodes CAIGQGEPGNYGYTF.